This T cell receptor beta chain was found in a study of T cell responses to AZD1222 COVID-19 vaccine. Broader study findings: Repertoire sampling was restricted to post-peak T cell response timepoints. White British ancestry dominated among donors, who included more females, and clonal diversity was possibly underestimated.

On this clone itself: The antigen remains undetermined.

TCRdb keeps only in-frame clones here, not all; method: immunoSEQ multiplex PCR. The sample consists of about 160,000 clones, 85% to 95% of them appearing once. Whether given at about 4 or about 12 weeks, second doses were pooled. This receptor was obtained from an adult who received the AZD1222 COVID-19 vaccine. Material: peripheral blood, obtained 28 days after the second AZD1222 dose.

CDR3 protein: CASSLDMGGTGELFF. In DNA, the CDR3 is TGTGCCAGCAGCTTAGATATGGGTGGGACCGGGGAGCTGTTTTTT. The chain combines TRBV11-2 with TRBJ2-2, with D uncertain. The V end was cut by 0 bases, the J end by 5 bases, with 10 bases between. The germline V gene has CDR1 SGHAT and CDR2 FQNNGV. This CDR3 comprises 15 residues. Supplemented by reference TRBV11-2 and TRBJ2-2, the full variable domain reads EAGVAQSPRYKIIEKRQSVAFWCNPISGHATLYWYQQILGQGPKLLIQFQNNGVVDDSQLPKDRFSAERLKGVDSTLKIQPAKLEDSAVYLCASSLDMGGTGELFFGEGSRLTVL.